Listed below are T cell receptor beta chains from one sample, sequenced in a study of cytomegalovirus exposure and HLA in healthy donors. Repertoires were generated with immunoSEQ multiplex PCR, while TCRdb's copy carries only in-frame clones and drops some. The sample has over 150,000 clones; approximately 80% are singletons. Sequencing was performed on PBMCs. All receptors derive from a woman in her forties or fifties in good health and CMV-seropositive. The CDR3 runs from the conserved cysteine through the conserved F or W.

J gene	V gene	CDR3 protein
TRBJ1-2	TRBV5-1	CASSTFAQKTYGYTF
TRBJ1-4	TRBV6-1	CASKTVQGYEKLFF
TRBJ1-2	TRBV9	CASSVGAGAQPANYGYTF
TRBJ1-6	TRBV25-1	CASVKDRDNSPLHF
TRBJ1-4	TRBV11-2	CASSDTGGREKLFF
TRBJ2-1	TRBV27	CASSLRYGSYNEQFF
TRBJ2-1	TRBV28	CASSFGSSYNEQFF
TRBJ2-3	TRBV19	CATTPRLRADTQYF
TRBJ2-5	TRBV10-3	CATGVGGSQETQYF
TRBJ2-5	TRBV5-8	CASSLDGTGGARMETQYF
TRBJ2-3	TRBV28	CASPPRQGTTSGLTDTQYF
TRBJ1-6	TRBV4-3	CASSLHGTGTLPLHF